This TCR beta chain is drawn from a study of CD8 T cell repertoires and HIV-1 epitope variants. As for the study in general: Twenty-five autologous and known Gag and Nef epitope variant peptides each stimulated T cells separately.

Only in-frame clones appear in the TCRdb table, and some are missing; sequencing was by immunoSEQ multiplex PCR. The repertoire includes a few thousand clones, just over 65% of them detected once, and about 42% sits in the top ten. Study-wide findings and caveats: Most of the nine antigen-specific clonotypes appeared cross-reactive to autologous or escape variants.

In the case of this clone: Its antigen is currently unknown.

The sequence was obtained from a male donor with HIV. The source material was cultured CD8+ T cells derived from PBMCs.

The CDR3 loop reads CASSLDVNSPLHF. The DNA for the CDR3 is TGTGCCAGCAGCTTGGATGTAAATTCACCCCTCCACTTT. This chain joins TRBV5-5 and TRBJ1-6; D not resolved. This CDR3 has 13 amino acids. The V gene lost 0 bases and the J gene lost 7 bases, with 5 bases spanning the gap. The germline gives CDR1 SGHKS, CDR2 YYEKEE (reference sequence).